These 18 T cell receptor beta chains were all obtained from the same sample, sequenced in a study of blood T cell repertoires in COVID-19. Assay used: immunoSEQ multiplex PCR; TCRdb lists only in-frame clones, some missing. The repertoire holds more than 200,000 clones, with 88% as singletons. The sequencing sample was made of PBMCs or T cells enriched from blood (not recorded which). Receptors were obtained from a woman aged 30 to 39 who had been exposed to COVID-19.

This clone was seen only a few times. V gene TRBV10-1 combines with J gene TRBJ1-2, with no clear D. This CDR3 spans 13 amino acids. CDR1 and CDR2 (germline): WNHNN, SYGVQD (reference sequence). V was clipped by 2 bases and J by 1 base, with 5 bases between them. In nucleotides, the CDR3 is TGCGCCAGCAGTGAGGGCATTAACTATGGCTACACCTTC. It translates to CASSEGINYGYTF.

The chain combines TRBV10-2 with TRBJ2-1, with a tentative D call TRBD2 (6 bases). Germline V gives CDR1 WSHSY, CDR2 SAAADI. The CDR3 is 16 amino acids. Trimming shortened V by 2 bases and J by 5 bases, and 16 bases separated the two germline ends. DNA of the CDR3: TGCGCCAGCAGTGAGAGGATGGCTAGCGAAAACAATGAGCAGTTCTTC. It encodes CASSERMASENNEQFF.

The rearrangement uses TRBV28 and TRBJ1-2; 7 positions match TRBD1. This CDR3 is 17 amino acids long. Germline lookup yields CDR1 MDHEN and CDR2 SYDVKM. Unmatched junction bases numbered 13, after V lost 3 bases and J lost 3 bases. CDR3 loop: CASSFLLVSDRYYGYTF. CDR3 DNA: TGTGCCAGCAGTTTTTTGCTCGTTTCGGACAGGTACTATGGCTACACCTTC.

This chain joins TRBV2 and TRBJ1-4; 8 nucleotides line up with TRBD1. The CDR3 is made up of 14 amino acids. The V segment lost 7 bases and the J segment 6 bases; nucleotides outside the gene matches: 7. From germline, CDR1 is SNHLY and CDR2 FYNNEI. CDR3 loop: CASKWTGLHEKLFF. The CDR3 DNA is TGTGCCAGCAAATGGACAGGGTTGCATGAAAAACTGTTTTTT.

This clone was found a few times. The chain couples TRBV3-1 (or the pseudogene TRBV3-2) to TRBJ2-7; D not certain. Germline values: CDR1 LGHDT, CDR2 YNNKEL (reference sequence). The V and J ends lost 3 bases and 2 bases respectively, with 5 bases between them. The CDR3 covers 12 residues. The CDR3 nucleotides read TGTGCCAGCAGCCATACAGCCTACGAGCAGTACTTC. Encoded protein: CASSHTAYEQYF.

The chain links TRBV5-1 to TRBJ1-1; D is undetermined. Germline CDR1 is SGHRS and CDR2 is YFSETQ. V was clipped by 2 bases and J by 4 bases, with 9 bases between them. The CDR3 spans 13 residues. As DNA, the CDR3 is TGCGCCAGCAGCTTAGCGGGTAGCACTGAAGCTTTCTTT. Protein product: CASSLAGSTEAFF. Variable domain in full (rest from reference TRBV5-1 and TRBJ1-1): KAGVTQTPRYLIKTRGQQVTLSCSPISGHRSVSWYQQTPGQGLQFLFEYFSETQRNKGNFPGRFSGRQFSNSRSEMNVSTLELGDSALYLCASSLAGSTEAFFGQGTRLTVV.

The gene calls are TRBV7-8 and TRBJ1-1; D is uncertain. The CDR3 totals 15 residues. Trimming took 5 bases from V and 7 from J, leaving 20 bases between them. Looked up from germline, CDR1 is SGHVS and CDR2 is FQNEAQ. The CDR3 is CASSPLKGGKNEAFF. The DNA for the CDR3 is TGTGCCAGCAGCCCCCTAAAGGGAGGGAAAAATGAAGCTTTCTTT.

This chain links TRBV2 with TRBJ2-2, with 11 bases matching TRBD2. The V segment lost 7 bases and the J segment 4 bases; nucleotides outside the gene matches: 8. The CDR3 loop spans 16 amino acids. Germline V gives CDR1 SNHLY, CDR2 FYNNEI. The CDR3 here is CASIPSGRPPTGELFF. DNA for the CDR3: TGTGCCAGCATCCCTAGCGGGAGGCCTCCCACCGGGGAGCTGTTTTTT.

J is TRBJ1-1 and V is TRBV23-1; D might be TRBD1 (6 bases). TRBV23-1 is recorded as an ORF, its role being uncertain. The CDR3 has 18 residues. V gave up 7 bases and J gave up 3 bases, with 27 bases separating them. The CDR3 reads CASTLLPPHRDMDTEAFF. The CDR3 DNA reads as TGCGCCAGCACCCTCCTCCCCCCCCACAGGGATATGGACACTGAAGCTTTCTTT.

The chain combines TRBV9 with TRBJ2-7; a weak D match, TRBD2 (5 bases). CDR1 is SGDLS, CDR2 YYNGEE, per germline. The V and J ends lost 0 bases and 0 bases respectively, with 10 bases between them. This CDR3 is 15 amino acids long. CDR3 sequence reads: CASSVGLSASYEQYF. As DNA, the CDR3 is TGTGCCAGCAGCGTAGGTCTTAGCGCCTCCTACGAGCAGTACTTC.

The chain links TRBV4-1 to TRBJ1-6, with 7 bases fitting TRBD1. The germline V gene has CDR1 MGHRA and CDR2 YSYEKL. This CDR3 contains 15 residues. After removal of 1 base from V and 12 bases from J, the junction contained 9 bases not matched to a gene. The CDR3 protein is CASSQVAIAGGPLHF. CDR3 nucleotide sequence: TGCGCCAGCAGCCAAGTCGCTATAGCAGGGGGACCCCTCCACTTT.

The chain links TRBV5-1 to TRBJ1-2, with TRBD1 identical over 12 bases. V lost 0 bases, J lost 7 bases, and 19 bases stayed unmatched. This CDR3 spans 20 amino acids. Germline V lookup: CDR1 SGHRS, CDR2 YFSETQ. CDR3 coding DNA: TGCGCCAGCAGCTTGGGTTATAGTGGGACAGGGGGCGCCGGGCAATCTGGCTACACCTTC. This encodes CASSLGYSGTGGAGQSGYTF. Full variable domain (missing parts from reference TRBV5-1 and TRBJ1-2): KAGVTQTPRYLIKTRGQQVTLSCSPISGHRSVSWYQQTPGQGLQFLFEYFSETQRNKGNFPGRFSGRQFSNSRSEMNVSTLELGDSALYLCASSLGYSGTGGAGQSGYTFGSGTRLTVV.

The CDR3 sequence is CASSQQSVTLSNQPQHF. Written as DNA, the CDR3 is TGCGCCAGCAGCCAACAGTCAGTTACCCTTAGCAATCAGCCCCAGCATTTT. The chain links TRBV4-1 to TRBJ1-5; D remains unclear. V lost 2 bases and J 0 bases, leaving 14 bases between the germline ends. Germline CDR1 MGHRA, CDR2 YSYEKL. CDR3 length equals 17 residues.

V usage is TRBV3-1 (or the pseudogene TRBV3-2) and J usage is TRBJ1-4; a possible D gene is TRBD1 (5 bases). Germline CDR1 is LGHDT and CDR2 is YNNKEL (reference sequence). CDR3 length: 15 residues. V gave up 1 base and J gave up 5 bases, with 11 bases separating them. This CDR3 reads CASSQAGGGNEKLFF. Written as DNA, the CDR3 is TGTGCCAGCAGCCAAGCGGGGGGAGGGAATGAAAAACTGTTTTTT.

The chain has TRBV9 and TRBJ1-2; D gene unclear. The CDR3 is made up of 15 amino acids. Germline lookup yields CDR1 SGDLS and CDR2 YYNGEE. V lost 4 bases to trimming and J lost 0 bases, with 13 bases between them. The CDR3 loop reads CASSSRTTANYGYTF. The CDR3 DNA follows: TGTGCCAGCAGCTCAAGAACCACAGCTAACTATGGCTACACCTTC.

This chain connects TRBV7-9 to TRBJ2-2, with TRBD2 identical over 13 bases. Per germline, CDR1 SEHNR and CDR2 FQNEAQ (reference sequence). V lost 2 bases, J lost 7 bases, and 7 bases stayed unmatched. CDR3 length equals 17 residues. The CDR3 here is CASSLKGLAGLSGELFF. The CDR3 DNA sequence: TGTGCCAGCAGCTTAAAGGGACTAGCGGGATTGAGCGGGGAGCTGTTTTTT.

V and J are TRBV7-9 and TRBJ2-7; possible D gene TRBD1, 6 bases. The CDR3 covers 12 residues. Trimming stripped 2 bases from V and 5 bases from J, with 7 bases between. From germline, CDR1 is SEHNR and CDR2 FQNEAQ (reference sequence). CDR3 loop: CASSLSGDEQYF. The CDR3 DNA follows: TGTGCCAGCAGCTTATCAGGGGACGAGCAGTACTTC.

This clone was picked up a small number of times. The chain recombines TRBV2 with TRBJ2-1, with D hard to call. Trimming stripped 0 bases from V and 7 bases from J, with 10 bases between. The CDR3 runs 14 residues. Germline lookup yields CDR1 SNHLY and CDR2 FYNNEI. The CDR3 loop reads CASSEAARRNEQFF. DNA of the CDR3: TGTGCCAGCAGTGAAGCGGCTAGACGGAATGAGCAGTTCTTC.